Listed below are T cell receptor beta chains from one sample, sequenced in a study of control samples from healthy donors and cancer patients. This table comes from immunoSEQ multiplex PCR, and its TCRdb copy is limited to in-frame clones, with some not included. The profile shows around 83,000 clones, approximately 93% of them singletons. Sequenced input: PBMCs. The source of these receptors is a woman aged 40-49 years with lung cancer. Both conserved end residues are part of each CDR3. A D gene is named only where the DNA matches it firmly. Rows may omit the clone size; those that give it use once, few, many or a size class.

j_call clone_size v_call d_call cdr3_nt cdr3_aa
TRBJ1-1 - TRBV5-5 TRBD1 TGTGCCAGCAGCCCCGGGACAGTTAACACTGAAGCTTTCTTT CASSPGTVNTEAFF
TRBJ2-7 - TRBV11-1 - TGTGCCAGCAGCCGCCCCGGAAGCCTACGAGAGCAGTACTTC CASSRPGSLREQYF
TRBJ1-5 - TRBV3-1/TRBV3-2 - TGTGCCAGTAGCAGGTCCGGGATCGAGGGGAATCAGCCCCAGCATTTT CASSRSGIEGNQPQHF
TRBJ1-1 - TRBV6-5 - TGTGCCAGCAGTCAGGGGTTGAACACTGAAGCTTTCTTT CASSQGLNTEAFF
TRBJ1-3 few TRBV24-1 - TGTGCCACCAGTGACGACCATGACTCTGGAAACACCATATATTTT CATSDDHDSGNTIYF
TRBJ2-2 - TRBV6-5 - TGTGCCAGCAGTTACCAGGGGAGCTGGGCCGGGGAGCTGTTTTTT CASSYQGSWAGELFF
TRBJ2-2 - TRBV5-1 - TGCGCCAGCATGAGGCTATTTAACACCGGGGAGCTGTTTTTT CASMRLFNTGELFF
TRBJ2-7 - TRBV19 - TGTGCCAGTAGTATCTGGGGGTTCGACGAGCAGTACTTC CASSIWGFDEQYF
TRBJ2-6 - TRBV6-4 - TGTGCCAGCAGTGACAGTAATCCCCCTGGGGCCAACGTCCTGACTTTC CASSDSNPPGANVLTF
TRBJ1-1 - TRBV5-1 TRBD1 TGCGCCAGCAGCTGGGGACAGGGCGGGACTGAAGCTTTCTTT CASSWGQGGTEAFF
TRBJ2-6 once TRBV9 TRBD1 TGTGCCAGCAGCATCCGGGACAGAACATTCTCTGGGGCCAACGTCCTGACTTTC CASSIRDRTFSGANVLTF
TRBJ1-2 - TRBV14 TRBD1 TGTGCCAGCAGCCCGACAGGACAGGCAGCCTTGACCACCTATGGCTACACCTTC CASSPTGQAALTTYGYTF
TRBJ2-1 - TRBV12-5 TRBD1 TGTGCTAGCGTAGACCGGGACAGGTCGAGGGAGCAGTTCTTC CASVDRDRSREQFF
TRBJ1-3 - TRBV25-1 - TGTGCCAGCAGTGAATCTCTAATCTCTGGAAACACCATATATTTT CASSESLISGNTIYF
TRBJ1-4 - TRBV7-6 TRBD1 TGTGCCAGCAGCTCGGGACAGGGAAGGGCTAATGAAAAACTGTTTTTT CASSSGQGRANEKLFF
TRBJ1-2 - TRBV27 - TGTGCCAGCAGTTCTTATGCGGGGGCACGGTCTCACTATGGCTACACCTTC CASSSYAGARSHYGYTF
TRBJ2-7 - TRBV5-1 - TGCGCCAGCAGCGGCGGGACACAGGGGATGGCGGGCGAGCAGTACTTC CASSGGTQGMAGEQYF
TRBJ2-7 - TRBV10-3 TRBD2 TGTGCCACCGGGGGGGAGGTGGGCTACGAGCAGTACTTC CATGGEVGYEQYF
TRBJ1-2 once TRBV6-5 TRBD1 TGTGCCAGCAGTCCACAGGGGACCCCTAACTATGGCTACACCTTC CASSPQGTPNYGYTF
TRBJ2-7 - TRBV9 TRBD2 TGTGCCAGCAGCGCCGGGACTAGCCCGTACGAGCAGTACTTC CASSAGTSPYEQYF
TRBJ1-2 - TRBV5-3 TRBD1 TGTGCCAGAAGCACACAGACCGGGACAGGGCCTAACTATGGCTACACCTTC CARSTQTGTGPNYGYTF
TRBJ2-4 - TRBV19 TRBD2 TGTGCCAGTAGTATAAGGACTAGCGGGGGGATGATAGCCAAAAACATTCAGTACTTC CASSIRTSGGMIAKNIQYF
TRBJ2-1 - TRBV19 - TGTGCCAGTACCAATGCGGGGTTCGGATCCTACAATGAGCAGTTCTTC CASTNAGFGSYNEQFF
TRBJ1-6 - TRBV30 - TGTGCCTGGTCCAGAAGTAAAACAGGGCGAGTAGGTCATAATTCACCCCTCCACTTT CAWSRSKTGRVGHNSPLHF
TRBJ2-3 - TRBV3-1/TRBV3-2 - TGTGCCAGCAGCCAATTAGGGGAAGATACGCAGTATTTT CASSQLGEDTQYF
TRBJ1-1 - TRBV9 TRBD1 TGTGCCAGCAGCGCCGACAGGGTCCACACTGAAGCTTTCTTT CASSADRVHTEAFF
TRBJ1-4 - TRBV29-1 - TGCAGCGTTGAAACGCACCTTAATGAAAAACTGTTTTTT CSVETHLNEKLFF
TRBJ2-1 - TRBV28 - TGTGCCAGCAGTTTAGGTCAGGGTATTGAGCAGTTCTTC CASSLGQGIEQFF
TRBJ2-7 - TRBV15 - TGTGCCACCAGCAGCGGAGGGGGCGAGCAGTACTTC CATSSGGGEQYF
TRBJ1-2 - TRBV7-2 - TGTGCCAGCAGCTTAGGACCGGGGGGGCAGGGTCATGGCTACACCTTC CASSLGPGGQGHGYTF
TRBJ2-3 - TRBV4-1 - TGCGCCAGCAGCCAAGAAACGGCTCCCACAGATACGCAGTATTTT CASSQETAPTDTQYF
TRBJ2-3 - TRBV14 TRBD1 TGTGCCAGCAGACCGACAGGGGGCCGCCCGACTCTCACAGATACGCAGTATTTT CASRPTGGRPTLTDTQYF
TRBJ1-1 - TRBV9 - TGTGCCAGCAGCGTAGTTGGGGGCGAGAACACTGAAGCTTTCTTT CASSVVGGENTEAFF
TRBJ2-7 - TRBV12-3/TRBV12-4 - TGTGCCAGCAGCCCTCAGGGGGAGGTCGAGCAGTACTTC CASSPQGEVEQYF